This T cell receptor beta chain was observed in a study of OX40 agonist ivuxolimab in advanced cancers. In the study overall: Previous treatment with anti-PD-1, anti-PD-L1 or anti-CTLA-4 therapy was allowed; 40% had received some. Findings of the study overall: Dosing at 0.1 to 3.0 mg/kg was accompanied by clonal expansion of CD4+ and CD8+ blood T cells by week 6.

The germline V gene encodes CDR1 SGHRS and CDR2 YFSETQ. V was cut by 6 bases and J by 5 bases, with 14 bases left in between. This CDR3 contains 13 residues. TCRdb's copy holds only in-frame clones and misses some; the assay was immunoSEQ multiplex PCR. Of more than 85,000 clones listed, 90% are singletons. Turning to this clone: Antigen: not known.

This TCR was recovered from an adult with an advanced solid tumor such as melanoma, head and neck, liver or kidney cancer. The source material was CD4+ or CD8+ T cells sorted from blood, sampled in a trial of the OX40 agonist ivuxolimab. This chain links TRBV5-1 with TRBJ2-5; D could derive from TRBD1 or TRBD2 (5 bases each). CDR3 in DNA: TGCGCCAGCAAACCCGGTTGGGGGGAGACCCAGTACTTC. Amino acids: CASKPGWGETQYF.